This TCR beta chain emerged from a study of beta chain features in type 1 diabetes. Study overall: Regarding age, gender and cell yields, patients proved similar to healthy donors. Study conclusions and caveats: There was a moderate but significant shortening of TCRB CDR3s in all four CD4+ subsets of Type 1 diabetes patients.

Expressed TCRB transcripts were sequenced because the isolated RNA had all been reverse transcribed beforehand. The assay was immunoSEQ multiplex PCR, and TCRdb's table has in-frame clones only and misses some. Of 550,000 to 850,000 clones detected, roughly 12% appear once; the ten largest clones hold less than 0.025%. Note on this clone: The antigen remains unidentified.

CDR1 is MNHEY and CDR2 is SVGAGI in the germline V gene. CDR3 length: 15 amino acids. V was clipped by 0 bases and J by 0 bases, with 9 bases between them. The specimen sequenced was naive CD4+ T cells from blood. The chain couples TRBV6-5 to TRBJ2-7, with D uncertain. This clonotype was obtained from a young man with type 1 diabetes. CDR3 sequence reads: CASSYSRISSYEQYF. In DNA, the CDR3 is TGTGCCAGCAGTTACTCAAGAATTTCCTCCTACGAGCAGTACTTC.